Each of the 11 T cell receptor beta chains below was sequenced from the same sample in a study of T cell responses to AZD1222 COVID-19 vaccine. The repertoire was sequenced with immunoSEQ multiplex PCR; TCRdb's copy has only in-frame clones and lacks some. The repertoire has about 120,000 clones, approximately 84% of them found once; the top ten carry around 9.9%. The material was peripheral blood, obtained on day 0 of AZD1222 vaccination. These receptors originate from an adult in good health.

Comments on this clone: An end of the junction does not agree with germline; a read error may underlie this. The V gene is TRBV7-2, the J gene TRBJ2-1; 8 nucleotides align to TRBD2. The length of the CDR3 is 14 residues. CDR1 and CDR2 (germline): SGHTA, FQGNSA. CDR3 amino acids: CASSLARGANEQFF. CDR3 nucleotide sequence: TGTGCCAGCAGCTTAGCGCGGGGGGCGAATGAGCAATTCTTC.

The V gene is TRBV11-2, the J gene TRBJ2-1; D possibly corresponds to TRBD2 (5 bases). With 3 bases removed from V and 0 bases from J, the gap between germline ends came to 9 bases. The CDR3 length is 15 residues. Germline V gives CDR1 SGHAT, CDR2 FQNNGV. The CDR3 protein is CASSFTGSSYNEQFF. CDR3 nucleotides: TGTGCCAGCAGCTTCACGGGGAGCTCCTACAATGAGCAGTTCTTC.

This chain links TRBV29-1 with TRBJ2-1; TRBD2 is a possible D gene (6 bases). Deletions cut 7 bases from V and 7 bases from J, with 23 bases between. Germline assignment: CDR1 SQVTM and CDR2 ANQGSEA. The CDR3 totals 15 residues. The CDR3 coding sequence is TGCAGCGCCCATGGGGCGGCGGGGCACCTTAATGAGCAGTTCTTC. Translating it yields CSAHGAAGHLNEQFF.

V gene TRBV29-1 combines with J gene TRBJ1-2, with D hard to call. Trimming took off 6 bases at V and 8 bases at J, with 13 bases between the two ends. Germline V gives CDR1 SQVTM, CDR2 ANQGSEA. This CDR3 contains 11 residues. This CDR3 reads CSVDGWQGYTF. The CDR3 coding sequence is TGCAGCGTCGACGGGTGGCAAGGCTACACCTTC.

The chain uses TRBV7-2 and TRBJ1-1, with TRBD1 as a possible D gene (5 bases). The V end lost 5 bases, the J end lost 7 bases, and 20 bases lay between the germline ends. Germline lookup yields CDR1 SGHTA and CDR2 FQGNSA. The CDR3 is made up of 15 amino acids. CDR3 protein: CASSDRTRGIGEAFF. The CDR3 DNA reads as TGTGCCAGCAGCGATCGGACAAGGGGCATTGGTGAAGCTTTCTTT.

J is TRBJ2-2 and V is TRBV7-9; TRBD1 agrees at 10 bases. The J segment lost 3 bases and the V segment lost 1 base, leaving 2 bases of the junction unmatched. The CDR3 has 16 residues. CDR1 is SEHNR and CDR2 is FQNEAQ in the germline V gene (reference sequence). Here the CDR3 DNA reads TGTGCCAGCAGCTTAGGACAGGGGGCCTACACCGGGGAGCTGTTTTTT. Protein sequence: CASSLGQGAYTGELFF.

The chain employs TRBV5-1 and TRBJ1-2; 9 bases are a match to TRBD1. Germline V lookup: CDR1 SGHRS, CDR2 YFSETQ. With 2 bases clipped from V and 2 bases from J, the junction kept 7 bases outside the gene matches. The CDR3 is 16 amino acids. The CDR3 loop reads CASSFTGGEGNYGYTF. The CDR3 DNA is TGCGCCAGCAGCTTCACAGGGGGCGAAGGGAACTATGGCTACACCTTC.

This clone was recorded only once. The genes are TRBV6-5 and TRBJ1-2, with 11 bases identical to TRBD1. Germline V gene data show CDR1 as MNHEY and CDR2 as SVGAGI. The trim removed 5 bases at V and 8 bases at J, leaving 10 bases unmatched. This CDR3 contains 15 residues. In DNA, the CDR3 is TGTGCCAGCAGTACCGGGACAGGGGGTAGTCGGGGCTACACCTTC. Translation: CASSTGTGGSRGYTF.

The CDR3 DNA follows: TGCGCCAGCAGGGGGGTTGGCGAGCAGTACTTC. Its protein product is CASRGVGEQYF. The V gene is TRBV4-1, the J gene TRBJ2-7; D could derive from TRBD1 or TRBD2 (5 bases each). Trimming removed 6 bases at V and 6 bases at J, with 9 bases between. From germline, CDR1 is MGHRA and CDR2 YSYEKL. This CDR3 region has 11 residues.

This clone is termed medium-sized. The chain couples TRBV6-4 to TRBJ2-3; 12 nucleotides match TRBD2. Germline-derived CDR1 and CDR2 are MRHNA and SNTAGT. Trimming at V came to 0 bases and at J to 7 bases, leaving 5 bases not matched to a gene. This CDR3 region has 16 residues. CDR3 nucleotides: TGTGCCAGCAGTGACTCCGCTAGCGGGGGGGCCCATACGCAGTATTTT. Residues: CASSDSASGGAHTQYF.

The rearrangement uses TRBV5-4 and TRBJ1-3; 7 bases are shared with TRBD1. The CDR3 is 15 amino acids. Trimming took 4 bases from V and 4 from J; bases not matched to a gene: 8. Per the germline V gene, CDR1 is SGHNT and CDR2 is YYREEE (reference sequence). CDR3 DNA sequence: TGTGCCAGCAGCCTCCGACAGGGTCCGGGAAACACCATATATTTT. This sequence encodes CASSLRQGPGNTIYF.